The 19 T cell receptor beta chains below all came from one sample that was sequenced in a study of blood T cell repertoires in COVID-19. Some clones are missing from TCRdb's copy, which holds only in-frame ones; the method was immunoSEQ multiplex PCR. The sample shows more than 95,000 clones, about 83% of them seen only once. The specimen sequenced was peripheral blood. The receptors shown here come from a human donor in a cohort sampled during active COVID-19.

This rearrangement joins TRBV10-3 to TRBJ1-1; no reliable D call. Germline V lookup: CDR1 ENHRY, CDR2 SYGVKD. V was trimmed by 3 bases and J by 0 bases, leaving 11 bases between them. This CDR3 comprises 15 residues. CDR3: CAISESGAMNTEAFF. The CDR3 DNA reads TGTGCCATCAGTGAATCAGGTGCAATGAACACTGAAGCTTTCTTT.

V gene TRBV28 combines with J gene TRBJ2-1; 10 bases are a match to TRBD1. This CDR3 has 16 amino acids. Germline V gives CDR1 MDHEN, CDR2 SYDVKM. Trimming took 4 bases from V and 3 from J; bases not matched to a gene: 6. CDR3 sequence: CASSSQTGGVYNEQFF. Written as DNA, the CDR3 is TGTGCCAGCAGTTCCCAGACAGGGGGCGTCTACAATGAGCAGTTCTTC.

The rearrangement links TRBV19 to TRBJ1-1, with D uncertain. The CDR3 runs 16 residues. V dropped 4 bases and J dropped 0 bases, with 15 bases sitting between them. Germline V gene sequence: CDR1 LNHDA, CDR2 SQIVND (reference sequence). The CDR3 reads CASSSNGLPMNTEAFF. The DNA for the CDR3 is TGTGCCAGTAGTAGTAACGGGTTACCTATGAACACTGAAGCTTTCTTT.

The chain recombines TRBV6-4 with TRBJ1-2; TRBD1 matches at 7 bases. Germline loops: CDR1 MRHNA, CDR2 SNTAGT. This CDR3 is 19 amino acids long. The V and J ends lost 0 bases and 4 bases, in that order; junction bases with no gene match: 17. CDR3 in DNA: TGTGCCAGCAGTGACTCGGGGGCTCGACAGGGTTCAACCCTCTATGGCTACACCTTC. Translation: CASSDSGARQGSTLYGYTF.

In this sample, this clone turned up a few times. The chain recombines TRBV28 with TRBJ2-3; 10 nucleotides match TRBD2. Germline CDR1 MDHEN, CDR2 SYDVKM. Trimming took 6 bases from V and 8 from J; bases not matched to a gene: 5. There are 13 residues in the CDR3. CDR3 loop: CASSPPSGSTQYF. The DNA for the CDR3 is TGTGCCAGCAGCCCTCCTAGCGGGAGTACGCAGTATTTT. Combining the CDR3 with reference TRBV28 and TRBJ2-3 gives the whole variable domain DVKVTQSSRYLVKRTGEKVFLECVQDMDHENMFWYRQDPGLGLRLIYFSYDVKMKEKGDIPEGYSVSREKKERFSLILESASTNQTSMYLCASSPPSGSTQYFGPGTRLTVL.

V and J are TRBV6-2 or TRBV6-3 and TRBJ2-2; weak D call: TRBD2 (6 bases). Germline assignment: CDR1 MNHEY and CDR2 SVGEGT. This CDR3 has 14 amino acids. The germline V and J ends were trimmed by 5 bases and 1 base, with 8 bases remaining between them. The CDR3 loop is CASSPGVNTGELFF. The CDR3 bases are TGTGCCAGCAGTCCGGGAGTGAACACCGGGGAGCTGTTTTTT.

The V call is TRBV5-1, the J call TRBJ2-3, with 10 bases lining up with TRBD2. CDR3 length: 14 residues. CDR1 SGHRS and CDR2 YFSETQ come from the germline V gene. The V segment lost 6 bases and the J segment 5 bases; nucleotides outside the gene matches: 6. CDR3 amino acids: CASKLAGAEDTQYF. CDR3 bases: TGCGCCAGCAAGCTAGCGGGAGCAGAAGATACGCAGTATTTT.

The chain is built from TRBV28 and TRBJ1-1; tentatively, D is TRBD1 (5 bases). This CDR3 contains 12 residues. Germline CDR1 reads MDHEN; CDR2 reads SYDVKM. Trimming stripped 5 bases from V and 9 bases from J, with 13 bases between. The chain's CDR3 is CASSPPEGKAFF. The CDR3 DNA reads TGTGCCAGCAGTCCACCGGAGGGGAAAGCTTTCTTT.

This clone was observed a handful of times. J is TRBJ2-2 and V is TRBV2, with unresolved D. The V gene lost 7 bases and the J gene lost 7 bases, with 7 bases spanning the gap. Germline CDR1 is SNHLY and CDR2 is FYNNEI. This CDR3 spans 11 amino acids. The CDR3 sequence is CASNGNGELFF. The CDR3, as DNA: TGTGCCAGCAATGGCAACGGGGAGCTGTTTTTT.

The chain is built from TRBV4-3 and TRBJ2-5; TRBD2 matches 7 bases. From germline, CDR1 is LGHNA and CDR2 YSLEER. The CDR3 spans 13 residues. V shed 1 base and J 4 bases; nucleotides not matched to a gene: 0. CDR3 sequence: CASSQGLAETQYF. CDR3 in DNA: TGCGCCAGCAGCCAAGGACTAGCAGAGACCCAGTACTTC.

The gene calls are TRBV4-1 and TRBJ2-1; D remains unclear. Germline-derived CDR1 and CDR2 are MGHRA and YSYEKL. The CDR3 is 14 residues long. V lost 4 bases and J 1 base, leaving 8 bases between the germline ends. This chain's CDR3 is CASSPSLSYNEQFF. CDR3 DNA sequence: TGCGCCAGCAGCCCCTCTTTGTCCTACAATGAGCAGTTCTTC.

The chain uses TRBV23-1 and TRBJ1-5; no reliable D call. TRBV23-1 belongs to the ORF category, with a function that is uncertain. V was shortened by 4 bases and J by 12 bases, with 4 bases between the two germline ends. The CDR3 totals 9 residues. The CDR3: CASSLLQHF. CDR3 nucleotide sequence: TGCGCCAGCAGTCTACTCCAGCATTTT.

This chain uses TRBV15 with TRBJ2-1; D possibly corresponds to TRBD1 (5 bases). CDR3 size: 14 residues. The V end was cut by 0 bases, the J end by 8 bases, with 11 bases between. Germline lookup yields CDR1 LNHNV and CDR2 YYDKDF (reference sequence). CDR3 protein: CATSREGVVYEQFF. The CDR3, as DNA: TGTGCCACCAGCAGAGAAGGGGTAGTCTATGAGCAGTTCTTC. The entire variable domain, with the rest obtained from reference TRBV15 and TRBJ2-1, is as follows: DAMVIQNPRYQVTQFGKPVTLSCSQTLNHNVMYWYQQKSSQAPKLLFHYYDKDFNNEADTPDNFQSRRPNTSFCFLDIRSPGLGDTAMYLCATSREGVVYEQFFGPGTRLTVL.

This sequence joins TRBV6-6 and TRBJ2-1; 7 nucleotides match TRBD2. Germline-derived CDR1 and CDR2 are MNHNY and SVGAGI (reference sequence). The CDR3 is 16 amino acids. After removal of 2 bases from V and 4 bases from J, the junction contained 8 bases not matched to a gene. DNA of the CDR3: TGTGCCAGCAGTTACGCGGAGCGGGAAGAATACAATGAGCAGTTCTTC. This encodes CASSYAEREEYNEQFF.

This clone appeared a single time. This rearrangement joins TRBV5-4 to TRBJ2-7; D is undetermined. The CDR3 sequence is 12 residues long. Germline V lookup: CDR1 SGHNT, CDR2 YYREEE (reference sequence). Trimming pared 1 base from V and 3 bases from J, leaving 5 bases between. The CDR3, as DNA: TGTGCCAGCAGCTTGTTGAGCTACGAGCAGTACTTC. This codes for CASSLLSYEQYF.

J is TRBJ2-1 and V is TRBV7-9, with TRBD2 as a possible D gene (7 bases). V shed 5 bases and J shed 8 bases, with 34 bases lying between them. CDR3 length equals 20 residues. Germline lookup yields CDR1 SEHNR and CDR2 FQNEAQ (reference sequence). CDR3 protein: CASSTTRTDLTAGVKDEQFF. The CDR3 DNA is TGTGCCAGCAGCACTACCCGGACAGATTTAACCGCGGGAGTAAAAGATGAGCAGTTCTTC.

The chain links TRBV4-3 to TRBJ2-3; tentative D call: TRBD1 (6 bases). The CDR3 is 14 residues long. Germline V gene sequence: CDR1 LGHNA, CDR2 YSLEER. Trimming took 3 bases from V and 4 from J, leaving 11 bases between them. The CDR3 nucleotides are TGCGCCAGCAGCCAGCTACAGGGAGCAGATACGCAGTATTTT. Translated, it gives CASSQLQGADTQYF.

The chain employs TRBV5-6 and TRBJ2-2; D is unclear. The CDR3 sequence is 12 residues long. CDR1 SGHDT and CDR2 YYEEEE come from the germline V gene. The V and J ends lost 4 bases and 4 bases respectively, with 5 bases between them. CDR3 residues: CASSPPTGELFF. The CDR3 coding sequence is TGTGCCAGCAGCCCTCCCACCGGGGAGCTGTTTTTT.

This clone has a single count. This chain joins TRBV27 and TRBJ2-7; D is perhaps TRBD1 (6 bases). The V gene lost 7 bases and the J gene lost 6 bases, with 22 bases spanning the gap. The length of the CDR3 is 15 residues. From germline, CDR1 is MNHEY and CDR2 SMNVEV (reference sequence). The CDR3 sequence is CASTRDGGARGEQYF. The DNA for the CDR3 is TGTGCCAGCACTCGTGATGGTGGGGCCAGGGGCGAGCAGTACTTC.